This TCR beta chain was profiled in a study of control samples from healthy donors and cancer patients. CDR3 length equals 18 residues. Germline V lookup: CDR1 LNHDA, CDR2 SQIVND (reference sequence). J lost 3 bases, V lost 5 bases, and 17 bases had no gene match. Here immunoSEQ multiplex PCR was the method, and the copy in TCRdb shows in-frame clones only, minus some. The data show approximately 30,000 clones, roughly 95% seen once. The sequenced sample was blood. The receptor comes from a man between 60 and 70 years old in good health. The J gene is TRBJ1-2, the V gene TRBV19; 8 bases agree with TRBD1. CDR3 nucleotides: TGTGCCAGTAGTCGGGGGACAGGACACACCCCGGGTCACTATGGCTACACCTTC. It codes for CASSRGTGHTPGHYGYTF.